This is a list of T cell receptor beta chains from one sample in a study of OX40 agonist ivuxolimab in advanced cancers. This table comes from immunoSEQ multiplex PCR, and its TCRdb copy is limited to in-frame clones, with some not included. This table has about 96,000 clones, around 91% appearing once. Sequencing used CD4+ or CD8+ T cells sorted from blood, obtained in a trial of the OX40 agonist ivuxolimab. The receptors were gathered from an adult with an advanced solid tumor such as melanoma, head and neck, liver or kidney cancer. CDR3s include the opening cysteine and the closing phenylalanine or tryptophan.

v_call | cdr3_aa
TRBV5-4 | CASSRDRALWTEAFF
TRBV9 | CASSTRQESYEQYF
TRBV10-3 | CAISGTGQGSYNEQFF
TRBV7-8 | CASRGGVPGTQYF
TRBV30 | CAWSVQSGWNEQFF
TRBV19 | CASSIGLRDITPDTQYF
TRBV11-2 | CASSTGTAYFYEQYF
TRBV5-4 | CASSLNRVGETQYF
TRBV6-1 | CASSDGTGTGNQPQHF
TRBV28 | CASSLDWGSSYEQYF
TRBV7-8 | CASSRPADRGPGVDTEAFF
TRBV28 | CASSLYPLNYGYTF
TRBV2 | CASSEGLADVDTQYF
TRBV4-1 | CASSHGTLAPSYEQYF
TRBV4-2 | CASSPGSGSSGELFF
TRBV2 | CASVSLAGVMETQYF
TRBV7-7 | CASSPDPAGTDYGYTF
TRBV27 | CASSHYRGLAGEVIDTQYF
TRBV30 | CAWSETLGRAFF
TRBV10-3 | CAISEQGEGADTQYF
TRBV19 | CASRRLDRAAYEQYF
TRBV2 | CASSEEERYNEQFF
TRBV18 | CASSRVDAGATDTQYF
TRBV7-9 | CASSLGAGTNDEQYF
TRBV5-1 | CASSLGSTFDEQYF
TRBV30 | CAWTVKGINQPQHF
TRBV19 | CASSRIPRQVGGNNEQFF
TRBV7-2 | CASSSSTGQLFF
TRBV7-2 | CASSLGMGSVGETQYF
TRBV15 | CATSFLRINYGYTF
TRBV19 | CASSSGKIGSPLANYGYTF
TRBV7-2 | CASSRDSGGYNEQFF
TRBV19 | CASSIRITTYEQYF
TRBV5-1 | CASSRDRANYEQYF
TRBV5-4 | CASSLGPSRLKGYTF
TRBV7-9 | CASSLVGSEAETQYF
TRBV6-5 | CASSGTPQGANVLTF
TRBV2 | CASSLNLIYNSPLHF
TRBV5-1 | CASKDRVGYNEQFF
TRBV29-1 | CSALQGAGIQETQYF
TRBV11-2 | CASSQGQGEGSTQYF